The present TCR beta chain was sequenced within a study of shared clonotypes between healthy human individuals. Trimming took 4 bases from V and 1 from J, leaving 10 bases between them. Germline V gene lookup returns CDR1 SEHNR and CDR2 FQNEAQ (reference sequence). This CDR3 comprises 14 residues. The method was immunoSEQ multiplex PCR; TCRdb's version includes in-frame clones alone and lacks a portion of them. The data contain around 530,000 clones, around 80% of them singletons. The V gene is TRBV7-9, the J gene TRBJ1-1; D is uncertain. What was sequenced was PBMCs. The receptor was derived from a woman between 40 and 55 years old in good health. Some clones in this sample may be carry-over from other donors' samples. The CDR3 DNA is TGTGCCAGCAGCTCGGCCGGTAGGAACACTGAAGCTTTCTTT. This encodes CASSSAGRNTEAFF.